This T cell receptor (beta chain) is from a study of metastatic and nonmetastatic thyroid tumors. Overall study: Repertoires from malignant and benign thyroid patients were compared across blood and tumor or nodule tissue.

Study-level points and caveats: According to reports, the diversity of TCR beta was significantly higher in malignant thyroid tumors than in benign nodules, and this held in both blood and tumor samples.

There were no patients who had received any treatment before thyroid surgery. Per the authors' pipeline: Researchers built a distant-metastasis classifier for papillary thyroid cancer that drew on CDR3 differences across clinicopathological groups. TCRdb re-called the PCR reads via MiXCR. The authors' filters were not applied to this entry. The top ten hold 17% of the sample, which has around 18,000 clones, approximately 35% seen once. To note about this clone: What it recognizes is unknown.

The CDR3 runs 13 residues. Germline values: CDR1 DFQATT, CDR2 SNEGSKA (reference sequence). Between the trimmed V and J ends, which lost 6 bases and 3 bases, there was a span of 15 bases. The sequence was obtained from a female donor with papillary thyroid cancer or a benign thyroid nodule (not recorded which). Some clones in this sample may be carry-over from other donors' samples. V is TRBV20-1 and J is TRBJ2-7, with D unclear. Source material: tumor tissue. As DNA, the CDR3 is TGCAGTGCCGTCGGATCCCATGGCTACGAGCAGTACTTC. Translated: CSAVGSHGYEQYF.